This TCR beta chain was identified in a study of cytomegalovirus exposure and HLA in healthy donors. Whole-study results and caveats: Analysis performed later showed TCR beta chains linked to HLA being more clonally expanded than equally common others.

Germline V CDR1 and CDR2: SGHAT, FQNNGV. The V and J ends lost 0 bases and 7 bases respectively, with 16 bases between them. This CDR3 comprises 16 residues. PCR amplification relied on 60 Vbeta primers (plus 13 Jbeta primers). Assay used: immunoSEQ multiplex PCR; TCRdb lists only in-frame clones, some missing. The data contain 90,000 to 140,000 clones, nearly 80% of them singletons. Everyone who donated was a healthy bone marrow donor. This clone occurred a few times. Its target is not known. This chain links TRBV11-2 with TRBJ1-5, with D unresolved. The sample comprised PBMCs. The sequence came from a man aged 30-40 years in good health and CMV-seronegative. This CDR3 is CASSLDDPPSQQPQHF. The DNA of the CDR3 is TGTGCCAGCAGCTTAGATGATCCTCCTAGCCAACAGCCCCAGCATTTT.